A single count supports the clone carrying this TCR beta chain. The data were taken from a study of blood T cell repertoires in COVID-19. On the study more broadly: Both acute and convalescent COVID-19 samples were obtained from the United States, Italy and Spain.

Per the germline V gene, CDR1 is MNHNY and CDR2 is SVGAGI (reference sequence). This CDR3 contains 14 residues. V gave up 1 base and J gave up 3 bases, with 8 bases separating them. Authors' data handling: Reference gene primer amplification gave estimated nucleated cell counts. Produced via immunoSEQ multiplex PCR; TCRdb's table is partial and in-frame only. V, J and clone size are taken as reported in that table, and D and trimming were inferred from the DNA itself. The table has 150,000 or so clones, about 85% seen once; the top ten hold roughly 1.1%. Sequencing was done on a sample of peripheral blood. The receptor comes from a man aged 55 to 70 who had recovered from COVID-19. This chain connects TRBV6-6 to TRBJ2-3, with D unresolved. The CDR3: CASSYLGPTDTQYF. In DNA, the CDR3 is TGTGCCAGCAGTTACTTGGGCCCTACAGATACGCAGTATTTT.